This TCR beta chain stems from a study of cytomegalovirus exposure and HLA in healthy donors. Regarding the study as a whole: Rates of TCR association differed by HLA locus in a later analysis, with DRB1 highest and HLA-C lowest.

The PCR was carried out with 60 Vbeta primers and 13 Jbeta primers. Only in-frame clones appear in the TCRdb table, and some are missing; sequencing was by immunoSEQ multiplex PCR. This sample carries approximately 100,000 clones, about 59% of them seen once, and the ten largest clones take about 3.8%. Note on this clone: Antigen specificity is unknown.

CDR1 SNHLY and CDR2 FYNNEI come from the germline V gene. This CDR3 contains 13 residues. V was shortened by 5 bases and J by 4 bases, with 6 bases between the two germline ends. This receptor was obtained from a man in his thirties or forties in good health and CMV-seropositive. Input material: PBMCs. The V and J genes are TRBV2 and TRBJ2-6; D is ambiguous. The CDR3 loop is CASSQSGANVLTF. The CDR3 nucleotides read TGTGCCAGCAGTCAGTCAGGGGCCAACGTCCTGACTTTC.